Listed below are T cell receptor beta chains from one sample, sequenced in a study of blood T cell repertoires in COVID-19. The table came from immunoSEQ multiplex PCR; TCRdb's copy has only in-frame clones and leaves some out. The data hold around 250,000 clones, with around 81% observed a single time. Sequencing used peripheral blood. The receptors were sampled from a young man who had recovered from COVID-19. The CDR3 runs from the conserved cysteine through the conserved F or W. The order of the fields is V gene, CDR3 length, J gene, CDR3 protein.

v_call: TRBV4-1
cdr3_length: 13
j_call: TRBJ1-5
cdr3_aa: CASSQEVFQPQHF

v_call: TRBV27
cdr3_length: 13
j_call: TRBJ1-1
cdr3_aa: CASYARGRTEAFF

v_call: TRBV5-8
cdr3_length: 14
j_call: TRBJ1-1
cdr3_aa: CASSFGLSNTEAFF

v_call: TRBV28
cdr3_length: 15
j_call: TRBJ1-2
cdr3_aa: CASSPGSSGDYGYTF

v_call: TRBV7-2
cdr3_length: 16
j_call: TRBJ2-2
cdr3_aa: CASSLAGGTQVGELFF

v_call: TRBV5-1
cdr3_length: 16
j_call: TRBJ2-3
cdr3_aa: CASSLGGLPGTDTQYF

v_call: TRBV5-4
cdr3_length: 18
j_call: TRBJ2-6
cdr3_aa: CASSEGQGSLSGANVLTF

v_call: TRBV7-9
cdr3_length: 14
j_call: TRBJ1-4
cdr3_aa: CASSLGGANEKLFF

v_call: TRBV24-1
cdr3_length: 16
j_call: TRBJ2-5
cdr3_aa: CATGFGGVQSEETQYF

v_call: TRBV2
cdr3_length: 13
j_call: TRBJ2-7
cdr3_aa: CASRAGTGYEQYF

v_call: TRBV7-9
cdr3_length: 15
j_call: TRBJ2-2
cdr3_aa: CASSLAGQNTGELFF

v_call: TRBV6-5
cdr3_length: 14
j_call: TRBJ1-5
cdr3_aa: CASSYGGGIQPQHF

v_call: TRBV9
cdr3_length: 16
j_call: TRBJ2-2
cdr3_aa: CASSVDPRGGRGELFF

v_call: TRBV18
cdr3_length: 16
j_call: TRBJ2-3
cdr3_aa: CASSPVRGGSTDTQYF

v_call: TRBV5-1
cdr3_length: 14
j_call: TRBJ1-1
cdr3_aa: CASSLVGGNTEAFF

v_call: TRBV5-4
cdr3_length: 13
j_call: TRBJ1-4
cdr3_aa: CASSPGQNEKLFF

v_call: TRBV27
cdr3_length: 14
j_call: TRBJ2-6
cdr3_aa: CASSPFSGANVLTF

v_call: TRBV6-1
cdr3_length: 14
j_call: TRBJ1-1
cdr3_aa: CASSESGTDTEAFF

v_call: TRBV7-9
cdr3_length: 15
j_call: TRBJ2-7
cdr3_aa: CASSLGRGRSYEQYF

v_call: TRBV6-1
cdr3_length: 15
j_call: TRBJ2-5
cdr3_aa: CASSELAGSQETQYF

v_call: TRBV11-1
cdr3_length: 14
j_call: TRBJ2-2
cdr3_aa: CASSSQGNTGELFF

v_call: TRBV7-9
cdr3_length: 14
j_call: TRBJ2-1
cdr3_aa: CASSHPGSYNEQFF

v_call: TRBV27
cdr3_length: 15
j_call: TRBJ2-5
cdr3_aa: CASSTAGFSQETQYF

v_call: TRBV7-8
cdr3_length: 16
j_call: TRBJ1-3
cdr3_aa: CASSGRQGASGNTIYF

v_call: TRBV6-5
cdr3_length: 14
j_call: TRBJ2-6
cdr3_aa: CASRKQAGANVLTF

v_call: TRBV19
cdr3_length: 15
j_call: TRBJ2-3
cdr3_aa: CASSISRAGTDTQYF

v_call: TRBV7-2
cdr3_length: 15
j_call: TRBJ2-7
cdr3_aa: CASSLPGASSYEQYF

v_call: TRBV11-1
cdr3_length: 14
j_call: TRBJ2-1
cdr3_aa: CASSLGGDYNEQFF

v_call: TRBV27
cdr3_length: 14
j_call: TRBJ1-6
cdr3_aa: CASSLQGRSSPLHF

v_call: TRBV6-5
cdr3_length: 16
j_call: TRBJ1-1
cdr3_aa: CASSYFRGDRGTEAFF

v_call: TRBV6-5
cdr3_length: 14
j_call: TRBJ2-3
cdr3_aa: CASWAGGNADTQYF

v_call: TRBV5-5
cdr3_length: 15
j_call: TRBJ1-4
cdr3_aa: CASSLSRGTNEKLFF

v_call: TRBV6-5
cdr3_length: 12
j_call: TRBJ2-1
cdr3_aa: CASTAPGMEQFF

v_call: TRBV4-1
cdr3_length: 16
j_call: TRBJ1-5
cdr3_aa: CASSQGAQVSNQPQHF

v_call: TRBV7-6
cdr3_length: 15
j_call: TRBJ2-5
cdr3_aa: CASSLASRGGETQYF

v_call: TRBV5-6
cdr3_length: 16
j_call: TRBJ2-1
cdr3_aa: CASSYRAGLPINEQFF

v_call: TRBV9
cdr3_length: 15
j_call: TRBJ2-7
cdr3_aa: CASSVEGQGAREQYF

v_call: TRBV10-3
cdr3_length: 13
j_call: TRBJ1-2
cdr3_aa: CAISEENMADYTF

v_call: TRBV27
cdr3_length: 15
j_call: TRBJ2-5
cdr3_aa: CASSGTSGGRETQYF

v_call: TRBV20-1
cdr3_length: 13
j_call: TRBJ1-4
cdr3_aa: CSASEAGIGELFF

v_call: TRBV4-1
cdr3_length: 14
j_call: TRBJ1-1
cdr3_aa: CASSQATRDTEAFF

v_call: TRBV5-1
cdr3_length: 14
j_call: TRBJ2-5
cdr3_aa: CASSPGGARETQYF

v_call: TRBV29-1
cdr3_length: 13
j_call: TRBJ2-1
cdr3_aa: CSASSGGPYEQFF

v_call: TRBV6-1
cdr3_length: 13
j_call: TRBJ1-2
cdr3_aa: CASREGGDYGYTF

v_call: TRBV7-2
cdr3_length: 15
j_call: TRBJ1-1
cdr3_aa: CASSLGFARGSEAFF

v_call: TRBV6-1
cdr3_length: 18
j_call: TRBJ2-7
cdr3_aa: CASSEPPGLGRGRPEQYF